The rows below give T cell receptor beta chains drawn from one sample of a study of T cell responses to AZD1222 COVID-19 vaccine. Here immunoSEQ multiplex PCR was the method, and the copy in TCRdb shows in-frame clones only, minus some. The table shows approximately 110,000 clones, with about nine tenths occurring only once. Specimen: peripheral blood, collected on day 0 of AZD1222 vaccination. These receptors originate from an adult in good health. CDR3s include the opening cysteine and the closing phenylalanine or tryptophan. Each record gives: J gene, clone size, V gene, D gene, CDR3 DNA, CDR3 protein. The D gene is left open where the match is weak. The size of a clone is reported for some rows only, either as once, few or many, or as a class for expanded clones.

TRBJ1-1,few,TRBV5-1,TRBD1,TGCGCCAGCAGCATGACAGGGCCCCTGGGCACTGAAGCTTTCTTT,CASSMTGPLGTEAFF
TRBJ1-1,.,TRBV29-1,TRBD1,TGCAGCGGCGGGACAGGGGGCTTCTGGACTGAAGCTTTCTTT,CSGGTGGFWTEAFF
TRBJ2-2,once,TRBV5-1,.,TGCGCCAGCAGCCAAAACTGGGAGGTGGCCGGGGAGCTGTTTTTT,CASSQNWEVAGELFF
TRBJ1-2,.,TRBV28,.,TGTGCCAGCAGTCTCCGTAACTATGGCTACACCTTC,CASSLRNYGYTF
TRBJ2-7,.,TRBV4-1,.,TGCGCCAGCAGCCAAGTGACAGTTCCCTTCTACGAGCAGTACTTC,CASSQVTVPFYEQYF
TRBJ2-7,once,TRBV6-5,TRBD2,TGTGCCAGCAGTCCATGGGCTAGCGGGGCCTACGAGCAGTACTTC,CASSPWASGAYEQYF
TRBJ1-2,few,TRBV10-3,TRBD1,TGTGCCATCAGTGGGACAGGGAGGGGGAATGGCTACACCTTC,CAISGTGRGNGYTF
TRBJ2-5,.,TRBV2,.,TGTGCCAGCAGTCTACAGTGGACCCAGTACTTC,CASSLQWTQYF
TRBJ2-7,.,TRBV27,.,TGTGCCAGCACCGACCGAGGGGGGCGTGTGCAGTACTTC,CASTDRGGRVQYF
TRBJ1-1,.,TRBV5-1,.,TGCGCCAGCAGCTTGGTAGCTATGAACACTGAAGCTTTCTTT,CASSLVAMNTEAFF
TRBJ2-2,.,TRBV5-1,TRBD1,TGCGCCAGCAGCTTGGCGACAGGGGGCTCCACCGGGGAGCTGTTTTTT,CASSLATGGSTGELFF
TRBJ1-6,.,TRBV7-8,.,TGTGCCAGCAGCCCGGACGTACCCCCTTCACCCCTCCACTTT,CASSPDVPPSPLHF
TRBJ1-4,.,TRBV27,.,TGTGCCAGCAGTTTGTTTCGGGGATTCAATGAAAAACTGTTTTTT,CASSLFRGFNEKLFF
TRBJ1-2,.,TRBV5-1,TRBD1,TGCGCCAGCAGCCTTGCCTTGGGACTACAGGGGGCGGTCGGCTACACCTTC,CASSLALGLQGAVGYTF
TRBJ1-1,.,TRBV7-6,.,TGTGCCAGCAGCTTAGGACTCCGAGGGGACATGAACACTGAAGCTTTCTTT,CASSLGLRGDMNTEAFF
TRBJ1-2,.,TRBV6-5,TRBD1,TGTGCCAGCAGTCCCCAGGGGGTCAGGCGCTATGGCTACACCTTC,CASSPQGVRRYGYTF
TRBJ2-7,.,TRBV28,.,TGTGCCAGCAGTCTAACAGGGATCCTCTCCTACGAGCAGTACTTC,CASSLTGILSYEQYF
TRBJ2-3,.,TRBV18,.,TGTGCCAGCTCACCACCCGGATCAGATACGCAGTATTTT,CASSPPGSDTQYF
TRBJ1-2,.,TRBV7-2,.,TGTGCCAGCAGCTTTTCAGAATACTATGGCTACACCTTC,CASSFSEYYGYTF
TRBJ1-1,.,TRBV6-5,TRBD1,TGTGCCAGCAGTCCCACAGGGGTGGCCGCTGAAGCTTTCTTT,CASSPTGVAAEAFF
TRBJ2-3,.,TRBV7-2,TRBD2,TGTGCCAGCAGCCGGCCCCTAGCGGGGGGGCCCATGACAGATACGCAGTATTTT,CASSRPLAGGPMTDTQYF
TRBJ1-3,few,TRBV11-2,.,TGTGCCAGCAGCTTAGTAGGCGGGTCTGGAAACACCATATATTTT,CASSLVGGSGNTIYF
TRBJ1-2,.,TRBV5-8,TRBD1,TGTGCCAGCAGCTCCCGCGGGGACAGGCGATCCTCTAACTATGGCTACACCTTC,CASSSRGDRRSSNYGYTF
TRBJ1-4,.,TRBV6-2/TRBV6-3,.,TGTGCCAGCAGTTACTCGTACGGGACATCCAGTTTTGCAACTAATGAAAAACTGTTTTTT,CASSYSYGTSSFATNEKLFF
TRBJ2-5,.,TRBV24-1,TRBD2,TGTGCCACCTATGCGGGGGACTGGGAGGGTGAGACCCAGTACTTC,CATYAGDWEGETQYF
TRBJ1-4,.,TRBV5-6,.,TGTGCCAGCAGCTTGAGACAGGAGGATGAAAAACTGTTTTTT,CASSLRQEDEKLFF
TRBJ2-7,few,TRBV2,.,TGTGCCAGCAGTGAGCTCAACTACGAGCAGTACTTC,CASSELNYEQYF
TRBJ1-1,.,TRBV7-9,TRBD1,TGTGCCAGCAGCTTAGATGTAGCAGGGGGTGAAGCTTTCTTT,CASSLDVAGGEAFF
TRBJ2-2,.,TRBV24-1,.,TGTGCCACCAGTGACCCTCCCTGGGAGGGGGAGCTGTTTTTT,CATSDPPWEGELFF
TRBJ1-4,.,TRBV11-1,.,TGTGCCAGCAGCCTCGGACAGACTAATGAAAAACTGTTTTTT,CASSLGQTNEKLFF
TRBJ2-2,.,TRBV28,TRBD2,TGTGCCAGCCAATCTACTAGCGGGAGGGCCGGGGAGCTGTTTTTT,CASQSTSGRAGELFF
TRBJ1-5,.,TRBV28,.,TGTGCCAGCAGTTTCGGCGGGGACGGCCAGCCCCAGCATTTT,CASSFGGDGQPQHF
TRBJ1-5,.,TRBV3-1/TRBV3-2,.,TGTGCCAGCAGCCTCGGTGAGGGTCAGCCCCAGCATTTT,CASSLGEGQPQHF
TRBJ2-1,.,TRBV6-5,TRBD2,TGTGCCAGCAGCCGTCCTCTGGGACTAGTTAATGAGCAGTTCTTC,CASSRPLGLVNEQFF
TRBJ1-1,.,TRBV7-8,.,TGTGCCAGCAGCGGGGGCCCTGAAGCTTTCTTT,CASSGGPEAFF
TRBJ1-2,.,TRBV5-6,TRBD1,TGTGCCAGCAGCTTTGGGGACAGCCGTGAGGGTAACTATGGCTACACCTTC,CASSFGDSREGNYGYTF
TRBJ1-6,.,TRBV6-1,TRBD1,TGTGCCAGCAGTGACAGGGGGCTCGGGGGTCTGTATAATTCACCCCTCCACTTT,CASSDRGLGGLYNSPLHF
TRBJ2-7,.,TRBV6-5,.,TGTGCCAGTGGAGGGCATCCCCATAACTACGAGCAGTACTTC,CASGGHPHNYEQYF
TRBJ2-7,few,TRBV5-1,TRBD2,TGCGCCAGCAGCTTGGGCCCCGGGGGGTCCTACGAGCAGTACTTC,CASSLGPGGSYEQYF
TRBJ2-7,once,TRBV11-1,TRBD1,TGTGCCAGCAGCCCTAGACAGGGGGATAGATCCTACGAGCAGTACTTC,CASSPRQGDRSYEQYF
TRBJ2-7,.,TRBV21-1,.,TGTGCCAGCAGCAAAGTAAATCCGAAGTCCCTTCCTTCCTACGAGCAGTACTTC,CASSKVNPKSLPSYEQYF
TRBJ2-1,once,TRBV10-3,TRBD2,TGTGCCATCAGGGAAGCGGGAGGATTTGGCGCTGAGCAGTTCTTC,CAIREAGGFGAEQFF
TRBJ1-1,.,TRBV19,.,TGTGCCAGTAGCGTAAAGGGGTTGGAAGCTTTCTTT,CASSVKGLEAFF
TRBJ2-7,.,TRBV11-1,.,TGTGCCAGCAGCTCAAATGGGGCCTACGAGCAGTACTTC,CASSSNGAYEQYF
TRBJ2-7,.,TRBV27,.,TGTGCCAGCAGTAACCGGGGGACCTACGAGCAGTACTTC,CASSNRGTYEQYF
TRBJ1-1,.,TRBV30,.,TGTGCCTGTTACAGGGACTTAGGCGCTGAAGCTTTCTTT,CACYRDLGAEAFF
TRBJ2-2,.,TRBV5-1,TRBD1,TGCGCCAGCAGCGGACAGGGGAACACCGGGGAGCTGTTTTTT,CASSGQGNTGELFF
TRBJ1-4,.,TRBV6-5,.,TGTGCCAGCAGTTACGCGGCGAGCCCGAGTGAAAAACTGTTTTTT,CASSYAASPSEKLFF
TRBJ2-7,.,TRBV28,TRBD2,TGTGCCAGCGGGGGACTAGCGCCCGGGGAGCAGTACTTC,CASGGLAPGEQYF
TRBJ1-4,.,TRBV28,TRBD1,TGTGCCAGCACCCCAGGGGGGGTGGAAAAACTGTTTTTT,CASTPGGVEKLFF
TRBJ2-7,once,TRBV5-1,.,TGCGCCAGCGCACCCGGGCAGGAGGTTCTCTCCTACGAGCAGTACTTC,CASAPGQEVLSYEQYF
TRBJ2-5,.,TRBV29-1,.,TGCAGCGTTGATTTGTGGGACCCCCAAGAGACCCAGTACTTC,CSVDLWDPQETQYF
TRBJ2-3,.,TRBV5-1,.,TGCGCCAGCAGCGCACCCTCAGATACGCAGTATTTT,CASSAPSDTQYF
TRBJ1-3,.,TRBV10-3,TRBD1,TGTGCCACGGCCGGCGGGACAGGGGCAACTGGAAACACCATATATTTT,CATAGGTGATGNTIYF
TRBJ2-3,few,TRBV5-1,TRBD2,TGCGCCAGCAGCAACTGGAGGGGACTAGATTCAGATACGCAGTATTTT,CASSNWRGLDSDTQYF
TRBJ1-1,.,TRBV6-2/TRBV6-3,TRBD1,TGTGCCAGCAGTCGGCACAGGGGATACACTGAAGCTTTCTTT,CASSRHRGYTEAFF
TRBJ1-2,.,TRBV25-1,TRBD1,TGTGCCAGCAGTGAAGCGACAGGGAGGGGCTATGGCTACACCTTC,CASSEATGRGYGYTF
TRBJ1-1,.,TRBV27,TRBD1,TGTGCCAGCAGTTCCCTACAGGGGGGTGTAGCTTTCTTT,CASSSLQGGVAFF
TRBJ1-2,.,TRBV2,.,TGTGCCAGCAGCAGGGATTGGAGGTATGGCTACACCTTC,CASSRDWRYGYTF
TRBJ2-2,.,TRBV30,.,TGTGCCTGGAGTGGGGCCGGGGAGCTGTTTTTT,CAWSGAGELFF